The rows below give T cell receptor beta chains drawn from one sample of a study of beta chain features in type 1 diabetes. The protocol was immunoSEQ multiplex PCR, while the TCRdb copy is restricted to in-frame clones and leaves out a portion. The data contain 200,000 to 300,000 clones, roughly a tenth of them singletons. Sequenced input: naive CD4+ T cells from blood. The receptors stem from a man between 25 and 39 years old with type 1 diabetes. Each CDR3 is given with its conserved first and last residue. A D gene is named only where the DNA matches it firmly. Clone size is shown for a subset of rows, as once, few, many or a class of expanded clone.

NA | NA | TRBJ2-4 | TRBV4-3 | TGCGCCAGCAGCCAAGTGGGCAGGGAGGCGAATAACATTCAGTACTTC | CASSQVGREANNIQYF
TRBD2 | NA | TRBJ2-1 | TRBV5-1 | TGCGCCAGCAGCTTGGACCTGGCTAGCGGGGGGCCGGGGCAGTTCTTC | CASSLDLASGGPGQFF
TRBD1 | NA | TRBJ2-5 | TRBV30 | TGTGCCTGGAGCCTCAGGGGGCTAGAGACCCAGTACTTC | CAWSLRGLETQYF
TRBD1 | NA | TRBJ2-5 | TRBV4-1 | TGCGCCAGCACTAAAGGACAGGGAGCCCAAGAGACCCAGTACTTC | CASTKGQGAQETQYF
TRBD1 | NA | TRBJ2-1 | TRBV2 | TGTGCCAGCAGCCCAAGGACAGGTACCAACAATGAGCAGTTCTTC | CASSPRTGTNNEQFF
TRBD2 | NA | TRBJ2-3 | TRBV30 | TGTGCCTGGAGTGTACCGACTAGCGGGGGTACAGATACGCAGTATTTT | CAWSVPTSGGTDTQYF
NA | few | TRBJ1-2 | TRBV30 | TGTGCCTGGAAGGACCAGGGGCTCGCTGGCTACACCTTC | CAWKDQGLAGYTF
NA | few | TRBJ1-2 | TRBV5-1 | TGCGCCAGCAGCCGGGGGGGGTACTATGGCTACACCTTC | CASSRGGYYGYTF
NA | NA | TRBJ2-3 | TRBV4-1 | TGCGCCAGCAGCCATGAAAGAGCAACGACAGATACGCAGTATTTT | CASSHERATTDTQYF
NA | NA | TRBJ2-2 | TRBV6-6 | TGTGCCAGCAGTTCTAACACCGGGGAGCTGTTTTTT | CASSSNTGELFF
NA | NA | TRBJ1-2 | TRBV29-1 | TGCAGCGTTGGGTCGGGGATACTGGGCTACACCTTC | CSVGSGILGYTF
TRBD1 | NA | TRBJ1-1 | TRBV5-4 | TGTGCCAGCAGCCAGGGACAGCAGAACACTGAAGCTTTCTTT | CASSQGQQNTEAFF
TRBD1 | NA | TRBJ2-2 | TRBV5-1 | TGCGCCAGCAGCGTAGGGACAGGACGAACCGGGGAGCTGTTTTTT | CASSVGTGRTGELFF
NA | NA | TRBJ2-5 | TRBV9 | TGTGCCAGCAGCGTCGCGGGGACGCCCGGGGAGACCCAGTACTTC | CASSVAGTPGETQYF
NA | NA | TRBJ2-7 | TRBV7-8 | TGTGCCAGCAGCTTGAGGGACGAGCAGTACTTC | CASSLRDEQYF
TRBD1 | NA | TRBJ1-6 | TRBV4-2 | TGTGCCAGCAGCCAAGAGGAGGGGGCTTATTCACCCCTCCACTTT | CASSQEEGAYSPLHF
TRBD2 | few | TRBJ2-2 | TRBV4-3 | TGCGCCAGCAGCCTCAACCCACCTTTGCGGGGGGTCACCGGGGAGCTGTTTTTT | CASSLNPPLRGVTGELFF
NA | few | TRBJ2-5 | TRBV2 | TGTGCCAGCAGTGACAGAACAGTCATAAAAGAGACCCAGTACTTC | CASSDRTVIKETQYF
TRBD1 | NA | TRBJ2-7 | TRBV28 | TGTGCCAGCAGTCCGGGACAGCCCTACGAGCAGTACTTC | CASSPGQPYEQYF
NA | few | TRBJ2-3 | TRBV5-1 | TGCGCCAGCAGCTTGACCACTTACACAGATACGCAGTATTTT | CASSLTTYTDTQYF
NA | few | TRBJ2-1 | TRBV7-3 | TGTGCCAGCAGCTCACAGGGCAATGAGCAGTTCTTC | CASSSQGNEQFF
NA | NA | TRBJ2-6 | TRBV21-1 | TGTGCCAGCAGCCCTCGACTAGGCGCGGAATCTGGGGCCAACGTCCTGACTTTC | CASSPRLGAESGANVLTF
TRBD1 | NA | TRBJ1-6 | TRBV29-1 | TGCAGCGTTGGACAGGGGAAGGGTTCACCCCTCCACTTT | CSVGQGKGSPLHF
NA | NA | TRBJ2-1 | TRBV6-5 | TGTGCCAGCAGTTCCCAATCCGGTGAGCAGTTCTTC | CASSSQSGEQFF
TRBD1 | NA | TRBJ1-5 | TRBV29-1 | TGCAGCGTTACTCTCGGACAGGGCAATCAGCCCCAGCATTTT | CSVTLGQGNQPQHF
TRBD1 | NA | TRBJ2-1 | TRBV7-3 | TGTGCCAGCAGCTCACAGGGGGGAAATGAGCAGTTCTTC | CASSSQGGNEQFF
NA | NA | TRBJ1-1 | TRBV15 | TGTGCCACCAGCAGGGCTGGGGGGAATTTGAACACTGAAGCTTTCTTT | CATSRAGGNLNTEAFF
NA | few | TRBJ1-1 | TRBV18 | TGTGCCAGCTCACCGGGAGTGAACACTGAAGCTTTCTTT | CASSPGVNTEAFF
NA | few | TRBJ1-1 | TRBV4-2 | TGTGCCAGCAGCCTCGCCGGGGACACTGAAGCTTTCTTT | CASSLAGDTEAFF
NA | NA | TRBJ2-5 | TRBV5-1 | TGCGCCAGCAGCCTACGGGAGACCCAGTACTTC | CASSLRETQYF
TRBD1 | few | TRBJ2-2 | TRBV5-4 | TGTGCCAGCAGCCGGGACAGTTCCACCGGGGAGCTGTTTTTT | CASSRDSSTGELFF
TRBD1 | few | TRBJ1-2 | TRBV6-5 | TGTGCCAGCAGCATAAAGACAGGGGACTATGGCTACACCTTC | CASSIKTGDYGYTF
TRBD2 | NA | TRBJ2-3 | TRBV2 | TGTGCCAGCAGTCTCTACCATCCGAGCGGGGGCCTCACAGATACGCAGTATTTT | CASSLYHPSGGLTDTQYF
TRBD1 | few | TRBJ1-5 | TRBV12-5 | TGTGCTAGTGCCCGACAGGGGAATCAGCCCCAGCATTTT | CASARQGNQPQHF
NA | NA | TRBJ1-1 | TRBV27 | TGTGCCAGTAGAAAAGGACAGATGAACACTGAAGCTTTCTTT | CASRKGQMNTEAFF
NA | NA | TRBJ2-5 | TRBV7-9 | TGTGCCAGCAGCTTAGTGAGTCAGGGAGAGACCCAGTACTTC | CASSLVSQGETQYF
TRBD1 | NA | TRBJ2-5 | TRBV28 | TGTGCCAGCAGACCCCAGGGGGCGGGAGAGACCCAGTACTTC | CASRPQGAGETQYF
NA | few | TRBJ2-5 | TRBV7-9 | TGTGCCAGCAGCTTATCAGGGGACCAAGAGACCCAGTACTTC | CASSLSGDQETQYF
TRBD2 | few | TRBJ2-1 | TRBV30 | TGTGCCTGGAGTCTCCTTAGCGGGGGGGCGTACAATGAGCAGTTCTTC | CAWSLLSGGAYNEQFF
NA | few | TRBJ1-2 | TRBV5-6 | TGTGCCAGCAGCAGGCGCACAGGGATGATTGGCTACACCTTC | CASSRRTGMIGYTF
NA | few | TRBJ2-7 | TRBV6-1 | TGTGCCATCACTAGCCGGAGCTCCTACGAGCAGTACTTC | CAITSRSSYEQYF
TRBD1 | few | TRBJ2-7 | TRBV27 | TGTGCCAGCAGAAGGACAGGGGGCCAGAACGAGCAGTACTTC | CASRRTGGQNEQYF
TRBD1 | NA | TRBJ2-1 | TRBV5-4 | TGTGCCAGCAGCTTGGGGAGACAGGGCTATGAGCAGTTCTTC | CASSLGRQGYEQFF
NA | NA | TRBJ1-2 | TRBV7-2 | TGTGCCAGCAGCTCGGGACTCCGTGGCTACACCTTC | CASSSGLRGYTF
TRBD1 | few | TRBJ1-1 | TRBV10-3 | TGTGCCATCAAGCGACAGGGGGCGAACACTGAAGCTTTCTTT | CAIKRQGANTEAFF
NA | few | TRBJ1-5 | TRBV28 | TGTGCCAGCAGGGGAGGGGACTGGTCTCAGCCCCAGCATTTT | CASRGGDWSQPQHF
TRBD1 | NA | TRBJ1-4 | TRBV7-9 | TGTGCCAGCAGCCTGAATAATCAGGGGGCGAATTATGAAAAACTGTTTTTT | CASSLNNQGANYEKLFF
NA | few | TRBJ1-1 | TRBV5-6 | TGTGCCAGCAGCCTCTTTACAGGGACTGAAGCTTTCTTT | CASSLFTGTEAFF
TRBD1 | NA | TRBJ1-6 | TRBV28 | TGTGCCAGCAGTTTGGACAGGTATTCACCCCTCCACTTT | CASSLDRYSPLHF
TRBD2 | NA | TRBJ2-1 | TRBV7-2 | TGTGCCAGTACGGTAGCGGGGGGGGGAGGTGAGCAGTTCTTC | CASTVAGGGGEQFF
NA | few | TRBJ2-5 | TRBV4-1 | TGCGCCAGCAGCCAAGATATCAGGCAGACGTACCAAGAGACCCAGTACTTC | CASSQDIRQTYQETQYF
NA | NA | TRBJ1-1 | TRBV11-2 | TGTGCCAGCAGCTCCTATCCGCGGGGCCGGAACACTGAAGCTTTCTTT | CASSSYPRGRNTEAFF
NA | few | TRBJ2-5 | TRBV6-5 | TGTGCCAGCACCCTTACCCGGCACCAGGCAGAGACCCAGTACTTC | CASTLTRHQAETQYF
NA | many | TRBJ2-5 | TRBV23-1 | TGCGCCAGCGGACAACTGTACGTGGAGACCCAGTACTTC | CASGQLYVETQYF